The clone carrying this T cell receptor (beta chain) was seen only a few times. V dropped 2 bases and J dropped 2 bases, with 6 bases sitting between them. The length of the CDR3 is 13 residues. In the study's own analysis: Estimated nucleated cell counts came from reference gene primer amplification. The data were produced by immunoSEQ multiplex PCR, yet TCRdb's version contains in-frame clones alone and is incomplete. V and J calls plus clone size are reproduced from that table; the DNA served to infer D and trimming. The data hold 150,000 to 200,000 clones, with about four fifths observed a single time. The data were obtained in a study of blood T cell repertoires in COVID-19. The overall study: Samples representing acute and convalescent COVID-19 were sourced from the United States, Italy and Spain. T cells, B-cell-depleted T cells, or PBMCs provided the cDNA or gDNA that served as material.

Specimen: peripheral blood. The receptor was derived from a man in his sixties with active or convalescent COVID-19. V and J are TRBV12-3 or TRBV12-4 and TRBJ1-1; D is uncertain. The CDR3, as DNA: TGTGCCAGCAGTTTATCCCTCAACACTGAAGCTTTCTTT. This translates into CASSLSLNTEAFF.